This TCR beta chain was sequenced in a study of blood T cell repertoires in COVID-19. Whole-study context: Samples came from the United States, Italy and Spain, spanning acute and convalescent COVID-19.

Per the original methods: Estimation of nucleated cell counts relied on the amplification of reference gene primers. Here immunoSEQ multiplex PCR was the method, and the copy in TCRdb shows in-frame clones only, minus some. V, J and clone size are taken as reported in that table, and D and trimming were inferred from the DNA itself. The table lists about 210,000 clones, 85% to 90% of them singletons. The CDR3 contains 15 residues. Trimming at V came to 4 bases and at J to 7 bases, leaving 8 bases not matched to a gene. The germline V gene has CDR1 KGHDR and CDR2 SFDVKD. The genes are TRBV24-1 and TRBJ1-5, with 8 bases that match TRBD1. The source is a man younger than 35 with active or convalescent COVID-19. Sequences were obtained from peripheral blood. CDR3 nucleotide sequence: TGTGCCACCAGTGACGCCCAGGGGGCAGGACAGCCCCAGCATTTT. The encoded protein is CATSDAQGAGQPQHF.